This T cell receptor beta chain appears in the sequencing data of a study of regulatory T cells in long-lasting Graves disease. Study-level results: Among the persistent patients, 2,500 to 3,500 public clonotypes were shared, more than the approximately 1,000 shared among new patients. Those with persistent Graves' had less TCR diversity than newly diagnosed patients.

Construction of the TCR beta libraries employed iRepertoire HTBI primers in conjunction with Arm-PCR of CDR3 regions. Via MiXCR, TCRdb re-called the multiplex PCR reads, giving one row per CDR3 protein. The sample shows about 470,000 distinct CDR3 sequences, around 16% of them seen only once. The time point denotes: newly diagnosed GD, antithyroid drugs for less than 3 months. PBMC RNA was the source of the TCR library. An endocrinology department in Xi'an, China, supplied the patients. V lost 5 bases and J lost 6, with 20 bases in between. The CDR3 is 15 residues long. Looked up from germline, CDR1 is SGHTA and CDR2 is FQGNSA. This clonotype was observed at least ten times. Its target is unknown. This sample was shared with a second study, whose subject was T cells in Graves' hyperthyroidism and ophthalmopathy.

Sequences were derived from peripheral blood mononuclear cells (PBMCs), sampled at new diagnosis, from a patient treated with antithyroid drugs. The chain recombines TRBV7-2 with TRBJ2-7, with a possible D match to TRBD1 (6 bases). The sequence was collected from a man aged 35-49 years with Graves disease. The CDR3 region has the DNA TGTGCCAGCAGCAAACCGGGACAAGATGCCGGCGAGCAGTACTTC. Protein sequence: CASSKPGQDAGEQYF.